This TCR beta chain was identified in a study of human T cells and chemical hapten exposure. Notes on the study in general: The number of TCRs over 1 in 1000 frequency stayed unchanged after DPC.

TCRdb itself ran the RACE reads through MiXCR, one entry per CDR3 protein. This sample has 300,000 to 400,000 distinct CDR3 sequences, with around 7% found just once. Stated time point: patch test 1, 2 weeks after DPC sensitization. Treatment reported: therapeutic diphenylcyclopropenone sensitization with weekly scalp DPC. There are a few counts of this clonotype. Its cognate antigen is unknown. The CDR3 sequence is 13 residues long. Germline assignment: CDR1 DFQATT and CDR2 SNEGSKA (reference sequence). The V gene end was trimmed by 6 bases and the J gene end by 2 bases; junction bases not matched to a gene: 3.

V usage is TRBV20-1 and J usage is TRBJ1-4; 7 positions agree with TRBD1. The sample in question was whole blood, obtained in connection with sensitization to the hapten diphenylcyclopropenone (DPC). The receptor comes from a woman aged 18-29 years with alopecia areata. Some clones in this sample may be carry-over from other donors' samples. The CDR3, as DNA: TGCAGTGCAGACAGGGAGACTAATGAAAAACTGTTTTTT. Protein sequence: CSADRETNEKLFF.